These 24 T cell receptor beta chains were all obtained from the same sample, sequenced in a study of cytomegalovirus exposure and HLA in healthy donors. The study ran its PCR with 60 Vbeta and 13 Jbeta primers. Profiled with immunoSEQ multiplex PCR; TCRdb holds only in-frame clones, not every one. The sample consists of 100,000 to 120,000 clones, about three quarters of them appearing once. Sequencing was performed on PBMCs. The source is an older woman in good health and CMV-seropositive.

In its sample, this clone was seen once. This chain connects TRBV7-9 to TRBJ2-1, with 7 bases identical to TRBD1. Germline trimming cut 5 bases from V and 5 bases from J; bases unmatched to any gene: 9. The CDR3 totals 15 residues. Germline CDR1 and CDR2: SEHNR and FQNEAQ (reference sequence). The CDR3 spells CASSRPGTVNNEQFF. The CDR3 DNA reads as TGTGCCAGCAGCCGACCCGGGACAGTGAACAATGAGCAGTTCTTC. Combining the CDR3 with reference TRBV7-9 and TRBJ2-1 gives the whole variable domain DTGVSQNPRHKITKRGQNVTFRCDPISEHNRLYWYRQTLGQGPEFLTYFQNEAQLEKSRLLSDRFSAERPKGSFSTLEIQRTEQGDSAMYLCASSRPGTVNNEQFFGPGTRLTVL.

The chain uses TRBV5-1 and TRBJ2-7; D gene uncertain. The CDR3 sequence is 14 residues long. The V end was cut by 4 bases, the J end by 0 bases, with 11 bases between. Germline CDR1 SGHRS, CDR2 YFSETQ. The CDR3: CASSDVRSSYEQYF. The CDR3 DNA sequence: TGCGCCAGCAGCGACGTAAGGAGCTCCTACGAGCAGTACTTC. Complete variable domain (other parts from reference TRBV5-1 and TRBJ2-7): KAGVTQTPRYLIKTRGQQVTLSCSPISGHRSVSWYQQTPGQGLQFLFEYFSETQRNKGNFPGRFSGRQFSNSRSEMNVSTLELGDSALYLCASSDVRSSYEQYFGPGTRLTVT.

This clone has a handful of counts. The chain is built from TRBV6-6 and TRBJ1-4; TRBD1 matches at 9 bases. Germline V gives CDR1 MNHNY, CDR2 SVGAGI (reference sequence). V lost 8 bases and J lost 8; bases outside the gene matches: 9. The CDR3 consists of 14 residues. The CDR3 region is CASGGTGLWEKLFF. In DNA form, the CDR3 reads TGTGCCAGCGGGGGGACAGGGCTTTGGGAAAAACTGTTTTTT.

V is TRBV19 and J is TRBJ2-4, with 9 bases matching TRBD2. Germline CDR1 is LNHDA and CDR2 is SQIVND (reference sequence). V gave up 6 bases and J gave up 8 bases; unmatched junction bases: 5. CDR3 length: 13 amino acids. CDR3 sequence (DNA): TGTGCCAGTAGCAAGGGACTAGCTGACATTCAGTACTTC. It specifies CASSKGLADIQYF.

Ten or more counts support this clone. V usage is TRBV7-2 and J usage is TRBJ2-7; possibly TRBD2 for D (6 bases). Trimming left V 6 bases short and J 6 bases short, with 18 bases between. Per the germline V gene, CDR1 is SGHTA and CDR2 is FQGNSA. The CDR3 totals 14 residues. As DNA, the CDR3 is TGTGCCAGCAGGCCCGGGTCCTCAGCGGGCGAGCAGTACTTC. It translates to CASRPGSSAGEQYF.

This clone was seen more than once but under ten times. V and J are TRBV4-2 and TRBJ1-4; D is undetermined. The germline V gene encodes CDR1 LGHNA and CDR2 YNFKEQ. The CDR3 length is 15 residues. Trimming removed 3 bases at V and 8 bases at J, with 16 bases between. The CDR3 DNA sequence: TGTGCCAGCAGCCAGGACCGGGGTCCGAGGGAAAAACTGTTTTTT. Its protein is CASSQDRGPREKLFF.

This chain joins TRBV5-4 and TRBJ2-7, with D possibly being TRBD1 (5 bases). The CDR3 spans 13 residues. V dropped 2 bases and J dropped 0 bases, with 6 bases sitting between them. Germline V gene data show CDR1 as SGHNT and CDR2 as YYREEE (reference sequence). The CDR3 nucleotides are TGTGCCAGCAGCTTTGGGGCCTCCTACGAGCAGTACTTC. Translating gives CASSFGASYEQYF. The full variable domain, rest sourced from reference TRBV5-4 and TRBJ2-7, is ETGVTQSPTHLIKTRGQQVTLRCSSQSGHNTVSWYQQALGQGPQFIFQYYREEENGRGNFPPRFSGLQFPNYSSELNVNALELDDSALYLCASSFGASYEQYFGPGTRLTVT.

The V gene is TRBV6-5, the J gene TRBJ2-3; D possibly corresponds to TRBD2 (6 bases). The CDR3 loop spans 13 amino acids. Germline lookup yields CDR1 MNHEY and CDR2 SVGAGI. V was pared by 4 bases and J by 6 bases, with 11 bases between. The DNA of the CDR3 is TGTGCCAGCAGTTTCCCGGGAGCGGATACGCAGTATTTT. Translated, it gives CASSFPGADTQYF.

The chain couples TRBV6-1 to TRBJ1-2; D may be TRBD1 (5 bases). Germline CDR1 reads MNHNS; CDR2 reads SASEGT. This CDR3 is 13 amino acids long. Trimming took 8 bases from V and 2 from J, leaving 12 bases between them. The CDR3 region is CASRDFRNYGYTF. Written as DNA, the CDR3 is TGTGCCAGCCGGGACTTCCGGAACTATGGCTACACCTTC.

The J gene is TRBJ1-1, the V gene TRBV6-1; D unclear. Germline CDR1 and CDR2: MNHNS and SASEGT. V was clipped by 4 bases and J by 2 bases, with 8 bases between them. The CDR3 length is 13 residues. The CDR3 DNA follows: TGTGCCAGCAGTGTGCTATCCAACACTGAAGCTTTCTTT. It specifies CASSVLSNTEAFF.

The rearrangement links TRBV19 to TRBJ2-7; 8 bases align to TRBD1. Germline trimming cut 4 bases from V and 1 base from J; bases unmatched to any gene: 9. This CDR3 spans 16 amino acids. Germline V gives CDR1 LNHDA, CDR2 SQIVND (reference sequence). The DNA for the CDR3 is TGTGCCAGTAGTAATACAGGGGGAGTGGAATCCTACGAGCAGTACTTC. Its translation: CASSNTGGVESYEQYF.

This sequence joins TRBV27 and TRBJ1-4; D may be TRBD1 (5 bases). With 1 base removed from V and 7 bases from J, the gap between germline ends came to 16 bases. The CDR3 sequence is 16 residues long. Germline V gene sequence: CDR1 MNHEY, CDR2 SMNVEV (reference sequence). The CDR3 coding sequence is TGTGCCAGCAGTTTATGGCCCCGGGGGTCAGGTGAAAAACTGTTTTTT. It specifies CASSLWPRGSGEKLFF.

This clone was picked up a small number of times. The rearrangement uses TRBV19 and TRBJ2-7; no definite D call. V was shortened by 4 bases and J by 0 bases, with 10 bases between the two germline ends. The CDR3 is made up of 14 amino acids. Per the germline V gene, CDR1 is LNHDA and CDR2 is SQIVND (reference sequence). The DNA for the CDR3 is TGTGCCAGTAGTAAACAACTAACCTCCTACGAGCAGTACTTC. Translated: CASSKQLTSYEQYF.

The chain joins TRBV5-4 to TRBJ2-1; perhaps TRBD2 as D (8 bases). V was clipped by 3 bases and J by 6 bases, with 31 bases between them. Germline CDR1 reads SGHNT; CDR2 reads YYREEE (reference sequence). This CDR3 has 20 residues. The CDR3 DNA reads as TGTGCCAGCAGCTCCCAACGGACAGGTTTCGGCGGGGGGAAGATCAATGAGCAGTTCTTC. Translated, it gives CASSSQRTGFGGGKINEQFF.

This sequence joins TRBV5-1 and TRBJ1-1; 8 nucleotides match TRBD1. The CDR3 has 14 amino acids. J was trimmed by 4 bases and V by 0 bases; bases with no gene match: 2. The germline gives CDR1 SGHRS, CDR2 YFSETQ. The chain's CDR3 is CASSLEQGGTEAFF. CDR3 coding DNA: TGCGCCAGCAGCTTGGAACAGGGGGGCACTGAAGCTTTCTTT.

The chain recombines TRBV5-5 with TRBJ1-5; 8 bases map to TRBD1. There are 15 residues in the CDR3. Trimming cost V 0 bases and J 2 bases; bases outside gene matches: 1. Germline CDR1 is SGHKS and CDR2 is YYEKEE (reference sequence). The CDR3: CASSLGGQGNQPQHF. The CDR3 DNA reads TGTGCCAGCAGCTTGGGGGGACAGGGCAATCAGCCCCAGCATTTT.

The genes are TRBV2 and TRBJ2-2; tentatively, D is TRBD2 (7 bases). V dropped 6 bases and J dropped 4 bases, with 15 bases sitting between them. Germline V gene data show CDR1 as SNHLY and CDR2 as FYNNEI. The CDR3 is made up of 15 amino acids. CDR3 nucleotide sequence: TGTGCCAGCAGGAGGTCGGGGGGCAGCACCGGGGAGCTGTTTTTT. This codes for CASRRSGGSTGELFF.

The V gene is TRBV6-5, the J gene TRBJ2-1; possibly TRBD1 for D (5 bases). The CDR3 runs 14 residues. The germline V gene encodes CDR1 MNHEY and CDR2 SVGAGI. The germline V and J ends were trimmed by 11 bases and 3 bases, with 17 bases remaining between them. The DNA of the CDR3 is TGTGCCTCAAATTCCCCAGGGTTCTACAATGAGCAGTTCTTC. This codes for CASNSPGFYNEQFF.

The gene calls are TRBV6-6 and TRBJ1-2; D is perhaps TRBD1 (6 bases). The germline gives CDR1 MNHNY, CDR2 SVGAGI (reference sequence). Trimming stripped 2 bases from V and 8 bases from J, with 18 bases between. The CDR3 contains 15 residues. The CDR3 is CASSYGGGASLGYTF. The CDR3 coding sequence is TGTGCCAGCAGTTACGGGGGGGGCGCCTCTTTGGGCTACACCTTC.

The chain carries TRBV1 and TRBJ2-3; TRBD2, as called in the table, went unchecked against the DNA. TRBV1 corresponds to a pseudogene. The CDR3 is made up of 17 amino acids. The CDR3 reads CTSSQVLTSGSTDTQYF. CDR3 nucleotide sequence: TGCACCAGCAGCCAAGTCTTGACTAGCGGAAGCACAGATACGCAGTATTTT.

This sequence joins TRBV27 and TRBJ1-1; D is possibly TRBD1 (5 bases). The CDR3 has 15 residues. The germline CDR1 and CDR2 sequences are MNHEY and SMNVEV (reference sequence). The ends were cut back, 4 bases at V and 10 bases at J, with 22 bases in the middle. CDR3 in amino acids: CASSSGAGGTGGAFF. The CDR3 DNA is TGTGCCAGCAGTTCCGGCGCGGGGGGTACAGGAGGAGCTTTCTTT.

The table lists this clone with a few counts. The chain is built from TRBV28 and TRBJ2-7, with 11 bases that match TRBD1. CDR3 length: 18 amino acids. The germline V gene encodes CDR1 MDHEN and CDR2 SYDVKM. With 4 bases clipped from V and 2 bases from J, the junction kept 13 bases outside the gene matches. In DNA form, the CDR3 reads TGTGCCAGCAGTTCGATTCAACTGACGGGACAGGGGGCCTACGAGCAGTACTTC. Translated, it gives CASSSIQLTGQGAYEQYF.

This chain connects TRBV2 to TRBJ2-1; perhaps TRBD2 as D (11 bases). Germline V gives CDR1 SNHLY, CDR2 FYNNEI. V gave up 6 bases and J gave up 4 bases, with 25 bases separating them. The CDR3 extends over 18 amino acids. The CDR3: CASRPGQGRLAGYNEQFF. The CDR3 DNA is TGTGCCAGCAGGCCGGGACAGGGGAGACTAGCGGGGTACAATGAGCAGTTCTTC.

Here the CDR3 DNA reads TGTGCCAGTAGTATGGACTATAATGAGCAGTTCTTC. As protein: CASSMDYNEQFF. The gene calls are TRBV19 and TRBJ2-1, with D perhaps matching TRBD2 (6 bases). There are 12 residues in the CDR3. Germline-derived CDR1 and CDR2 are LNHDA and SQIVND (reference sequence). V was shortened by 3 bases and J by 7 bases, with 7 bases between the two germline ends.